Shown below are 23 T cell receptor beta chains from a single sample sequenced in a study of blood T cell repertoires in COVID-19. Profiled with immunoSEQ multiplex PCR; TCRdb holds only in-frame clones, not every one. The sample comprises 430,000 or so clones, more than 70% of which are singletons, and roughly 1.4% rests with the top ten. Specimen: PBMCs or T cells enriched from blood (not recorded which). The receptors shown here come from a woman under 30 who had been exposed to COVID-19.

The chain combines TRBV28 with TRBJ2-1; 7 bases map to TRBD2. Germline assignment: CDR1 MDHEN and CDR2 SYDVKM. The CDR3 spans 16 residues. J lost 4 bases, V lost 6 bases, and 12 bases had no gene match. The CDR3 spells CASSRPASGSYNEQFF. CDR3 nucleotide sequence: TGTGCCAGCAGCCGCCCGGCTAGCGGATCTTACAATGAGCAGTTCTTC.

This chain links TRBV7-9 with TRBJ2-4; 10 bases align to TRBD2. Germline V gene data show CDR1 as SEHNR and CDR2 as FQNEAQ (reference sequence). With V trimmed by 4 bases and J by 7 bases, 13 bases remained unmatched. The CDR3 loop spans 17 amino acids. In nucleotides, the CDR3 is TGTGCCAGCAGCTCTACCGCAAGCGGGAGGGCCCGGAACATTCAGTACTTC. It codes for CASSSTASGRARNIQYF.

The chain uses TRBV3-1 (or the pseudogene TRBV3-2) and TRBJ2-3; D is ambiguous. The ends were cut back, 4 bases at V and 4 bases at J, with 15 bases in the middle. Looked up from germline, CDR1 is LGHDT and CDR2 is YNNKEL (reference sequence). CDR3 size: 15 residues. The CDR3: CASSLGSRSADTQYF. CDR3 nucleotides: TGTGCCAGCAGCCTAGGATCGAGGTCTGCAGATACGCAGTATTTT.

This clone was found once. The CDR3 coding sequence is TGTGCCAGCAGCTTAGTGGGCGGGACGGGCGTAAACGAGCAGTACTTC. This codes for CASSLVGGTGVNEQYF. J is TRBJ2-7 and V is TRBV7-8; a weak D match, TRBD2 (6 bases). There are 16 residues in the CDR3. Germline-derived CDR1 and CDR2 are SGHVS and FQNEAQ. The V and J ends lost 1 base and 5 bases respectively, with 18 bases between them.

The genes are TRBV2 and TRBJ2-7; 7 nucleotides match TRBD2. Germline V gene lookup returns CDR1 SNHLY and CDR2 FYNNEI. The CDR3 covers 13 residues. The trim removed 10 bases at V and 3 bases at J, leaving 9 bases unmatched. The CDR3 loop reads CATVGGSSYEQYF. The CDR3 DNA sequence: TGTGCCACAGTGGGAGGGTCGAGCTACGAGCAGTACTTC.

The chain recombines TRBV7-2 with TRBJ2-7, with D possibly TRBD2 on 7 matching bases. The CDR3 length is 16 residues. Trimming removed 3 bases from V and 2 bases from J, with 17 bases in between. Germline CDR1 is SGHTA and CDR2 is FQGNSA. The CDR3 reads CASSLGRGRPPYEQYF. In DNA, the CDR3 is TGTGCCAGCAGCTTGGGGCGGGGGCGACCTCCCTACGAGCAGTACTTC.

The V gene is TRBV9, the J gene TRBJ1-1, with D possibly being TRBD1 (6 bases). Trimming shortened V by 1 base and J by 1 base, and 11 bases separated the two germline ends. Germline CDR1 and CDR2: SGDLS and YYNGEE. The CDR3 has 15 amino acids. In nucleotides, the CDR3 is TGTGCCAGCAGCGTACAGGGGAGGGGGAACACTGAAGCTTTCTTT. This gives the protein CASSVQGRGNTEAFF.

V and J are TRBV7-2 and TRBJ1-5; 8 nucleotides agree with TRBD1. Germline trimming cut 6 bases from V and 7 bases from J; bases unmatched to any gene: 11. CDR1 is SGHTA, CDR2 FQGNSA, per germline. This CDR3 region has 15 residues. The CDR3 DNA reads as TGTGCCAGCAGTTTCGGACAGGGAAGGGACCAGCCCCAGCATTTT. Its translation is CASSFGQGRDQPQHF.

The chain has TRBV18 and TRBJ1-1, with D unresolved. V gave up 6 bases and J gave up 0 bases, with 17 bases separating them. Germline CDR1 reads KGHSH; CDR2 reads LQKENI. CDR3 length: 16 amino acids. This CDR3 is CASSSRGGKVNTEAFF. The CDR3, as DNA: TGTGCCAGCTCTTCCCGGGGTGGGAAAGTGAACACTGAAGCTTTCTTT. Full variable domain (remainder filled in from reference TRBV18 and TRBJ1-1): NAGVMQNPRHLVRRRGQEARLRCSPMKGHSHVYWYRQLPEEGLKFMVYLQKENIIDESGMPKERFSAEFPKEGPSILRIQQVVRGDSAAYFCASSSRGGKVNTEAFFGQGTRLTVV.

The chain is built from TRBV2 and TRBJ1-4, with D possibly matching TRBD1 (6 bases). The CDR3 covers 16 residues. CDR1 SNHLY and CDR2 FYNNEI come from the germline V gene. Trimming pared 6 bases from V and 11 bases from J, leaving 25 bases between. The CDR3 bases are TGTGCCAGCAGCGAACATCCGAGGACAGACCAGGGGAAACTGTTTTTT. Encoded protein: CASSEHPRTDQGKLFF. The whole variable domain, remainder taken from reference TRBV2 and TRBJ1-4, is EPEVTQTPSHQVTQMGQEVILRCVPISNHLYFYWYRQILGQKVEFLVSFYNNEISEKSEIFDDQFSVERPDGSNFTLKIRSTKLEDSAMYFCASSEHPRTDQGKLFFGSGTQLSVL.

This clone appeared once. CDR3 bases: TGTGCCACCAGTGCCCTCGGGGGGACTGAAGCTTTCTTT. Encoded protein: CATSALGGTEAFF. The chain recombines TRBV24-1 with TRBJ1-1; perhaps TRBD1 as D (5 bases). The CDR3 is 13 residues long. Trimming took 5 bases from V and 5 from J, leaving 11 bases between them. The germline gives CDR1 KGHDR, CDR2 SFDVKD.

The chain is built from TRBV4-1 and TRBJ2-7; D might be TRBD2 (7 bases). The CDR3 loop spans 16 amino acids. CDR1 and CDR2 from the germline V gene are MGHRA and YSYEKL. V was trimmed by 4 bases and J by 3 bases, leaving 19 bases between them. The CDR3 sequence: CASSLSGGAGDYEQYF. DNA of the CDR3: TGCGCCAGCAGCCTGAGTGGGGGGGCGGGAGACTACGAGCAGTACTTC.

This clone was detected only once. Here the CDR3 reads CASSPTSGAEQFF. The CDR3 DNA reads TGTGCCAGCAGCCCGACTAGCGGGGCTGAGCAGTTCTTC. The chain employs TRBV7-2 and TRBJ2-1; 11 bases are shared with TRBD2. Germline CDR1 and CDR2: SGHTA and FQGNSA. The length of the CDR3 is 13 residues. V lost 5 bases to trimming and J lost 9 bases; unmatched junction nucleotides: 3.

The chain links TRBV14 to TRBJ2-1; D call uncertain. Germline CDR1 SGHDN, CDR2 FVKESK. V lost 1 base and J lost 9, with 10 bases in between. The CDR3 loop spans 13 amino acids. CDR3 in amino acids: CASSQVGFGEQFF. The DNA for the CDR3 is TGTGCCAGCAGCCAAGTTGGTTTCGGTGAGCAGTTCTTC.

This chain uses TRBV7-8 with TRBJ2-3; 16 nucleotides match TRBD2. CDR3 length: 18 amino acids. CDR1 is SGHVS, CDR2 FQNEAQ, per germline. Trimming removed 5 bases from V and 6 bases from J; junction bases left unmatched: 11. The chain's CDR3 is CASSQGLAGGPGYDTQYF. The CDR3 DNA reads TGTGCCAGCAGCCAGGGACTAGCGGGAGGGCCTGGGTATGATACGCAGTATTTT.

J is TRBJ1-2 and V is TRBV19; weak D call: TRBD1 (5 bases). V was pared by 1 base and J by 12 bases, with 18 bases between. Germline V CDR1 and CDR2: LNHDA, SQIVND (reference sequence). The CDR3 totals 14 residues. The CDR3 nucleotides are TGTGCCAGTAGTATAGTCGGGGGGAAAGCTGAAGACACCTTC. Protein sequence: CASSIVGGKAEDTF.

The genes are TRBV7-8 and TRBJ2-1; TRBD1 aligns across 7 bases. The CDR3 is 14 amino acids. The J segment lost 9 bases and the V segment lost 7 bases, leaving 12 bases of the junction unmatched. Germline CDR1 is SGHVS and CDR2 is FQNEAQ. DNA for the CDR3: TGTGCCAGCACCCCTGACAGGGTGTCTGGTGAGCAGTTCTTC. This translates into CASTPDRVSGEQFF.

The chain uses TRBV29-1 and TRBJ1-2; 10 positions agree with TRBD1. Germline trimming cut 7 bases from V and 5 bases from J; bases unmatched to any gene: 7. CDR3 length: 13 amino acids. Germline loops: CDR1 SQVTM, CDR2 ANQGSEA. The chain's CDR3 is CSDGAGQGYGYTF. CDR3 coding DNA: TGCAGCGACGGCGCGGGACAGGGGTATGGCTACACCTTC.

This clone was found once. The gene calls are TRBV7-2 and TRBJ2-1, with D unclear. This CDR3 has 14 amino acids. Deletions cut 5 bases from V and 2 bases from J, with 10 bases between. The germline V gene has CDR1 SGHTA and CDR2 FQGNSA. The DNA of the CDR3 is TGTGCCAGCAGCACCCCGCCAGCCTACAATGAGCAGTTCTTC. It translates to CASSTPPAYNEQFF.

The rearrangement uses TRBV28 and TRBJ2-3; maybe TRBD1 (5 bases). Per the germline V gene, CDR1 is MDHEN and CDR2 is SYDVKM. This CDR3 contains 14 residues. V was shortened by 3 bases and J by 4 bases, with 11 bases between the two germline ends. The CDR3 is CASSFAQGPDTQYF. The CDR3 bases are TGTGCCAGCAGTTTCGCGCAGGGCCCAGATACGCAGTATTTT.

This chain uses TRBV19 with TRBJ1-2, with TRBD1 identical over 11 bases. The CDR3 consists of 14 residues. The germline V gene encodes CDR1 LNHDA and CDR2 SQIVND (reference sequence). The ends lost 7 bases at V and 4 bases at J; junction bases unmatched: 5. CDR3 protein: CASTGGQGVYGYTF. The DNA for the CDR3 is TGTGCCAGTACTGGGGGACAGGGGGTCTATGGCTACACCTTC.

The chain uses TRBV6-5 and TRBJ1-6; D ambiguous. The CDR3 totals 14 residues. Per germline, CDR1 MNHEY and CDR2 SVGAGI. V lost 6 bases to trimming and J lost 3 bases, with 9 bases between them. The CDR3 is CASRIGDYNSPLHF. The CDR3 nucleotides are TGTGCCAGCAGGATCGGGGACTATAATTCACCCCTCCACTTT.

The chain recombines TRBV7-9 with TRBJ2-1; possible D gene TRBD2, 6 bases. The CDR3 contains 16 residues. Trimming left V 7 bases short and J 9 bases short, with 25 bases between. Germline CDR1 and CDR2: SEHNR and FQNEAQ (reference sequence). CDR3 loop: CASNSRDGGRLGEQFF. The CDR3 bases are TGTGCCAGCAACTCCCGGGACGGAGGTAGACTAGGTGAGCAGTTCTTC.